The T cell receptor beta chain under discussion was sequenced for a study of blood T cell repertoires in COVID-19. As for the study in general: Samples representing acute and convalescent COVID-19 were sourced from the United States, Italy and Spain. The cDNA or gDNA used as material had been derived from T cells, B-cell-depleted T cells, or PBMCs.

The CDR3 is 14 residues long. CDR1 is SGHNT and CDR2 is YENEEA in the germline V gene. V gave up 5 bases and J gave up 2 bases, with 12 bases separating them. TCRdb's table, derived via immunoSEQ multiplex PCR, lists solely in-frame clones and lacks some. The sample has 400,000 to 500,000 clones; 88% are singletons. Participant ages covered roughly 18 to 89 years across 25 or so US areas. This TCR was sampled from a woman in her 40s who had recovered from COVID-19. Sequencing was carried out using PBMCs or T cells enriched from blood (not recorded which). This chain connects TRBV11-3 to TRBJ1-2; D is unresolved. The CDR3 nucleotides are TGTGCCAGCAGCACATCAACCAAGAACTATGGCTACACCTTC. This codes for CASSTSTKNYGYTF.